This TCR beta chain originates from a study of CD8 T cells in ankylosing spondylitis. Deletions cut 2 bases from V and 8 bases from J, with 9 bases between. Germline V gene lookup returns CDR1 ENHRY and CDR2 SYGVKD. The CDR3 runs to 13 residues. A single record per CDR3 protein comes from TCRdb applying MiXCR to the 5' RACE reads. The table records a few hundred thousand distinct CDR3 sequences, approximately 12% of them present only once. This clonotype has a count of ten or more. Sequenced material: blood, either unsorted or a sorted T cell fraction (not recorded which). The sequence derives from a male donor with ankylosing spondylitis or in good health (not recorded which). This chain joins TRBV10-3 and TRBJ1-4; D gene uncertain. The CDR3 spells CAISEVRIEKLFF. DNA of the CDR3: TGTGCCATCAGTGAGGTCAGGATAGAAAAACTGTTTTTT.